The entry below describes one TCR beta chain. Using immunoSEQ multiplex PCR, the repertoire was profiled, and TCRdb retains in-frame clones only, with some absent. The sample contains around 47,000 clones, around 82% of which appear only once. The sample belongs to a study of PD-L1 blockade in urothelial cancer. Study overall: Blood was tested 3 weeks (second dose) and 6 weeks into treatment. A median roughly 140,000 T cells were found in blood samples.

Germline values: CDR1 MDHEN, CDR2 SYDVKM. V lost 5 bases, J lost 4 bases, and 14 bases lay in between. CDR3 length equals 14 residues. Time point here: peripheral blood 6 weeks after treatment start. Sampling of each patient yielded between 1 and 8 specimens, collected pretreatment and on-treatment. The chain couples TRBV28 to TRBJ1-1; D gene uncertain. The specimen comprised PBMCs, sampled around atezolizumab (anti-PD-L1) treatment. This sequence originates from a man between 60 and 75 years old with urothelial cancer. CDR3 region: CASSPSPRGTEAFF. In DNA, the CDR3 is TGTGCCAGCAGTCCCTCGCCTCGGGGCACTGAAGCTTTCTTT.